The clone carrying this TCR beta chain was seen ten or more times. The antigen remains unidentified. The data were obtained in a study of response to subunit inactivated influenza vaccine. The CDR3 extends over 16 amino acids. V trimming: 4 bases; J trimming: 6 bases; junction bases outside the gene matches: 11. Germline CDR1 and CDR2: MDHEN and SYDVKM. TCRdb reprocessed the RT-PCR reads via MiXCR and lists one record per CDR3 protein. Altogether fewer than 650,000 distinct CDR3 sequences are present, 10% to 15% being singletons, with the ten largest covering approximately 14%. Whole-study findings and limits: Each seasonal flu vaccination may recruit only limited new T cells, authors suggested.

The chain uses TRBV28 and TRBJ2-3, with TRBD1 identical over 9 bases. The source was PBMCs from blood, collected roughly 47 days after vaccination. The sequence was collected from a man in his fifties or sixties who received an inactivated influenza vaccine. This CDR3 reads CASSSAGTGLHDTQYF. The CDR3 DNA sequence: TGTGCCAGCAGTTCCGCCGGGACAGGGTTACATGATACGCAGTATTTT.